This T cell receptor beta chain was sequenced during a study of CXCR3-negative and CXCR3-positive naive CD8 T cells. The study, taken as a whole, reports: When CXCR3-positive naive cells were set against CXCR3-negative naive cells, the former had more hydrophobic TRB CDR3s.

Details on this clonotype: What it binds is unknown.

Germline V gives CDR1 SGHDN, CDR2 FVKESK. CDR3 length equals 14 residues. UMI-labeled 5' RACE yielded the TRB cDNA libraries. TCRdb reprocessed the 5' RACE reads and stores each CDR3 protein as one record, lacking DNA. The sample totals about 90,000 distinct CDR3 sequences; its top ten clones hold 0.75% to 0.95%. The chain employs TRBV14 and TRBJ1-2; TCRdb's assignment of TRBD1 cannot be checked, as there is no DNA. The sequence derives from a human donor in good health. Some clones in this sample may be carry-over from other donors' samples. The specimen was naive CXCR3+ CD8+ T cells from blood. Subset denoted: CD45RO-CCR7+CD27+CD95- naive CD8+ T cells expressing CXCR3 (TNR3+). The CDR3 region is CASSFRQGLDGYTF.